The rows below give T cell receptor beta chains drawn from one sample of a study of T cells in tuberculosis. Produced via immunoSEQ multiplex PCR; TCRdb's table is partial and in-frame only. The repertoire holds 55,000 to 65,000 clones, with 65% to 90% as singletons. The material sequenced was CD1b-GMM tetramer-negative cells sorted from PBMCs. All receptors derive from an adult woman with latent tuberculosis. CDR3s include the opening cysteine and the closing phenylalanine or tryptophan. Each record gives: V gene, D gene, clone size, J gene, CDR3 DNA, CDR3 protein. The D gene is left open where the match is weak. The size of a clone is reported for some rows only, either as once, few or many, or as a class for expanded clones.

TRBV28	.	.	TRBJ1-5	TGTGCCAGCAGACCACAGGGAGGGAGCAATCAGCCCCAGCATTTT	CASRPQGGSNQPQHF
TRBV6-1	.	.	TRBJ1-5	TGTGCCACCCGGGGGGGCGGCAATCAGCCCCAGCATTTT	CATRGGGNQPQHF
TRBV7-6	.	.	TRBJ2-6	TGTGCCAGCAGCTTGCCCCAGGGATCTGGGGCCAACGTCCTGACTTTC	CASSLPQGSGANVLTF
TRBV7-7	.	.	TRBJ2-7	TGTGCCAGCAGCTTATCAGACTCCTACGAGCAGTACTTC	CASSLSDSYEQYF
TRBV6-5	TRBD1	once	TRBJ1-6	TGTGCCAGCAGTTCGGACAGGGGAAATTCACCCCTCCACTTT	CASSSDRGNSPLHF
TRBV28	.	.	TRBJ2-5	TGTGCCAGCAGTTTAGGAGGAGGGGCTAGCGAGACCCAGTACTTC	CASSLGGGASETQYF
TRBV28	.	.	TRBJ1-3	TGTGCCAGCAGTTTAACCTTTCCGAGCTCTGGAAACACCATATATTTT	CASSLTFPSSGNTIYF
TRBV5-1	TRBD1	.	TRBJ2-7	TGCGCCAGCAGCTGGGGGACAGGGAATTACGAGCAGTACTTC	CASSWGTGNYEQYF
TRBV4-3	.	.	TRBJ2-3	TGCGCCAGCAGCCAAGGTCGAAAACCTAACGGTGGAGATACGCAGTATTTT	CASSQGRKPNGGDTQYF
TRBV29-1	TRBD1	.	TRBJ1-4	TGCAGCGGGGGGACAGGAGGAAGGGAAAAACTGTTTTTT	CSGGTGGREKLFF
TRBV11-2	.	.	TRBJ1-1	TGTGCCAGCAGCCTTGCAGGTGGGAACACTGAAGCTTTCTTT	CASSLAGGNTEAFF
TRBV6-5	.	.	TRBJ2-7	TGTGCCAGCAGTTACTCAGGCGGGATGGGTCCCTACGAGCAGTACTTC	CASSYSGGMGPYEQYF
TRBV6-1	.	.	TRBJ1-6	TGTGCCAGCAGTGATCTCCATAATTCACCCCTCCACTTT	CASSDLHNSPLHF
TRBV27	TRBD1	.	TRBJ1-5	TGTGCCAGCGGGAAAACAGGGGGCAATCAGCCCCAGCATTTT	CASGKTGGNQPQHF
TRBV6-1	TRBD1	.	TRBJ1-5	TGTGCCAGCAGTGAAAGGCTTGGATACAGGGGCGGTCAGCCCCAGCATTTT	CASSERLGYRGGQPQHF
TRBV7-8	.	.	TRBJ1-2	TGTGCCAGCAGCTTAGGACTGTCCAATGTCTACACCTTC	CASSLGLSNVYTF
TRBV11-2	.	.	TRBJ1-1	TGTGCCAGCAGCTTAGTTTGGGGAGACACTGAAGCTTTCTTT	CASSLVWGDTEAFF
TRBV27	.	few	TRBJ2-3	TGTGCCAGCAGTCCCCTTAGCACAGATACGCAGTATTTT	CASSPLSTDTQYF
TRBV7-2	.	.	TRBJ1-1	TGTGCCAGCAGCTTAGACGGAGGGGACACTGAAGCTTTCTTT	CASSLDGGDTEAFF
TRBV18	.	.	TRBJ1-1	TGTGCCAGCTCACCAGGGTTAGGAGGAACTGAAGCTTTCTTT	CASSPGLGGTEAFF
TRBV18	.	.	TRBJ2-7	TGTGCCAGCTTTACCCGTGGAGGGGGGGACTACGAGCAGTACTTC	CASFTRGGGDYEQYF
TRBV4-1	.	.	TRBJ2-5	TGCGCCAGCAGTCGACTAGTAGCAGAGACCCAGTACTTC	CASSRLVAETQYF